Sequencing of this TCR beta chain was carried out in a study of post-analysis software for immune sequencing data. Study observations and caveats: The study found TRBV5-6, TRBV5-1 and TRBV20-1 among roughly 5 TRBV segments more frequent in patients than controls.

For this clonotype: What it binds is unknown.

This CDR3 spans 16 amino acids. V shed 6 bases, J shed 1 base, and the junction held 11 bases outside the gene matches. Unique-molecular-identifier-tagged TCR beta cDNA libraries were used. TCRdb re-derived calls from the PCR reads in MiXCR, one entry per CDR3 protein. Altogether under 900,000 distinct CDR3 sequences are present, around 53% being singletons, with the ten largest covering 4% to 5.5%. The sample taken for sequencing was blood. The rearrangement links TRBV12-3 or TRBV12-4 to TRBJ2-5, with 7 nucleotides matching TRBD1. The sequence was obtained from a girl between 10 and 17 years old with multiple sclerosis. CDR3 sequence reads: CASSLADRTLQETQYF. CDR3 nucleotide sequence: TGTGCCAGCAGCCTTGCGGACAGGACCCTCCAAGAGACCCAGTACTTC.